A single sample gave rise to the 9 T cell receptor beta chains below, sequenced in a study of control samples from healthy donors and cancer patients. Only in-frame clones appear in the TCRdb table, and some are missing; sequencing was by immunoSEQ multiplex PCR. The sample contains 150,000 or so clones, approximately 94% of which appear only once. Sequences were obtained from blood. These receptors all stem from a man between 18 and 29 years old in good health.

The V gene is TRBV5-1, the J gene TRBJ2-7; the D call may be TRBD1 or TRBD2 (5 bases each). The germline gives CDR1 SGHRS, CDR2 YFSETQ. Trimming took 1 base from V and 0 from J, leaving 11 bases between them. CDR3 size: 15 residues. For the CDR3, the DNA is TGCGCCAGCAGCTTGATCTGGGGGAGCTCCTACGAGCAGTACTTC. Protein product: CASSLIWGSSYEQYF.

This rearrangement joins TRBV7-8 to TRBJ2-2; 10 bases fit TRBD1. Trimming cost V 4 bases and J 4 bases; bases outside gene matches: 9. Germline CDR1 SGHVS, CDR2 FQNEAQ. CDR3 length: 17 amino acids. For the CDR3, the DNA is TGTGCCAGCAGCTACCGTCCGGGACAGGGGAGCACCGGGGAGCTGTTTTTT. Translating it yields CASSYRPGQGSTGELFF.

The chain recombines TRBV5-5 with TRBJ2-5, with D possibly TRBD2 on 6 matching bases. Germline values: CDR1 SGHKS, CDR2 YYEKEE (reference sequence). Trimming removed 2 bases from V and 2 bases from J, with 10 bases in between. The CDR3 runs 14 residues. The CDR3 spells CASSFSGIQETQYF. The CDR3 DNA reads TGTGCCAGCAGCTTTAGCGGAATACAAGAGACCCAGTACTTC.

This chain uses TRBV11-2 with TRBJ1-1; D is unclear. The V end was cut by 5 bases, the J end by 0 bases, with 10 bases between. Germline CDR1 reads SGHAT; CDR2 reads FQNNGV. The length of the CDR3 is 14 residues. CDR3 sequence (DNA): TGTGCCAGCAGCGACGGAAGGGTGAACACTGAAGCTTTCTTT. This sequence encodes CASSDGRVNTEAFF.

This sequence joins TRBV3-1 (or the pseudogene TRBV3-2) and TRBJ2-1; a weak D match, TRBD2 (6 bases). Trimming left V 4 bases short and J 6 bases short, with 16 bases between. CDR1 and CDR2 (germline): LGHDT, YNNKEL (reference sequence). The CDR3 has 15 residues. Here the CDR3 DNA reads TGTGCCAGCAGCCCACGGTTTCAGGGAGGCAATGAGCAGTTCTTC. Encoded protein: CASSPRFQGGNEQFF.

The rearrangement uses TRBV19 and TRBJ2-1; 9 nucleotides match TRBD1. The CDR3 extends over 15 amino acids. J was trimmed by 6 bases and V by 8 bases; bases with no gene match: 11. Germline V gene data show CDR1 as LNHDA and CDR2 as SQIVND (reference sequence). CDR3 protein: CASRDRGFSTNEQFF. The CDR3 DNA follows: TGTGCCAGTCGAGACAGGGGGTTCTCCACCAATGAGCAGTTCTTC.

This sequence joins TRBV6-5 and TRBJ1-1; D is undetermined. Germline V gene sequence: CDR1 MNHEY, CDR2 SVGAGI. The CDR3 is 14 residues long. Trimming cost V 6 bases and J 3 bases, with 14 bases left between them. CDR3 bases: TGTGCCAGCAGGCCGGGCGACCGGGACACTGAAGCTTTCTTT. Translation gives CASRPGDRDTEAFF.

This clone was recorded once. This rearrangement joins TRBV7-8 to TRBJ1-1, with D tentatively TRBD1 (6 bases). CDR1 and CDR2 (germline): SGHVS, FQNEAQ. The CDR3 runs to 12 residues. V lost 5 bases and J 10 bases, leaving 14 bases between the germline ends. CDR3 sequence reads: CASSPGEGGAFF. In nucleotides, the CDR3 is TGTGCCAGCAGCCCTGGTGAGGGGGGAGCTTTCTTT. Together with reference TRBV7-8 and TRBJ1-1, the CDR3 gives the full variable domain: GAGVSQSPRYKVAKRGQDVALRCDPISGHVSLFWYQQALGQGPEFLTYFQNEAQLDKSGLPSDRFFAERPEGSVSTLKIQRTQQEDSAVYLCASSPGEGGAFFGQGTRLTVV.

This clone has a single count. The chain has TRBV7-9 and TRBJ1-1; tentative D call: TRBD1 (6 bases). This CDR3 spans 14 amino acids. V lost 7 bases, J lost 5 bases, and 17 bases lay in between. The germline CDR1 and CDR2 sequences are SEHNR and FQNEAQ (reference sequence). CDR3 in amino acids: CASIGGGPGTEAFF. As DNA, the CDR3 is TGTGCCAGCATCGGAGGGGGGCCGGGGACTGAAGCTTTCTTT.